This T cell receptor (beta chain) comes out of a study of regulatory T cells in long-lasting Graves disease. Time point here: newly diagnosed GD, antithyroid drugs for less than 3 months. From RNA extracted from PBMCs, the TCR library was made. The authors diagnosed Graves' disease using American Thyroid Association guidelines. Sequencing libraries for TCR beta were prepared with iRepertoire HTBI primers and Arm-PCR of CDR3 regions. TCRdb fed the multiplex PCR reads into MiXCR, producing one record per CDR3 protein. The table records 400,000 to 450,000 distinct CDR3 sequences, about 16% of them present only once. This CDR3 region has 15 residues. Germline lookup yields CDR1 SGHTA and CDR2 FQGNSA. This clonotype came up a few times. This likely came from a read error, as a far larger clone is one base away. The data were also submitted as part of a second study, on T cells in Graves' hyperthyroidism and ophthalmopathy. That work contributes: Aged 18 to 65, the patients had hyperthyroidism that was newly diagnosed and had lasted under 2 months. Researchers ran a first-round RT-PCR on the TCR CDR3 using the HTBI primer set. Also found in blood were most expanded thyroid clonotypes above 0.001.

This specimen consisted of peripheral blood mononuclear cells (PBMCs), obtained at new diagnosis, from a patient treated with antithyroid drugs. The source is a woman between 25 and 40 years old with Graves disease. J is TRBJ2-5 and V is TRBV7-2, with TRBD2 matching over 14 bases. CDR3 coding DNA: TGTGCCGGCAGCTTGACTAGCGGGAGGGAAGAGACCCAGTACTTC. Translating gives CAGSLTSGREETQYF.